The entry below gives a single TCR beta chain sequence along with its context. Its antigen is not identified. These data originate in a study of T cell responses to AZD1222 COVID-19 vaccine. Study-level points and caveats: Researchers took repertoire samples only after the peak T cell response had come. A rise in Spike-specific TCR breadth and depth followed two AZD1222 doses.

Generated by immunoSEQ multiplex PCR, the TCRdb table keeps only in-frame clones and is missing some. The table records some 120,000 clones, 85% to 90% of them present only once. V lost 7 bases and J lost 0, with 7 bases in between. The CDR3 is made up of 12 amino acids. From germline, CDR1 is MDHEN and CDR2 SYDVKM. This sequence originates from an adult in good health. This specimen was peripheral blood, taken on day 0 of AZD1222 vaccination. The chain combines TRBV28 with TRBJ2-7; D unresolved. CDR3 protein: CASTLSSYEQYF. CDR3 bases: TGTGCCAGCACCCTATCCTCCTACGAGCAGTACTTC.